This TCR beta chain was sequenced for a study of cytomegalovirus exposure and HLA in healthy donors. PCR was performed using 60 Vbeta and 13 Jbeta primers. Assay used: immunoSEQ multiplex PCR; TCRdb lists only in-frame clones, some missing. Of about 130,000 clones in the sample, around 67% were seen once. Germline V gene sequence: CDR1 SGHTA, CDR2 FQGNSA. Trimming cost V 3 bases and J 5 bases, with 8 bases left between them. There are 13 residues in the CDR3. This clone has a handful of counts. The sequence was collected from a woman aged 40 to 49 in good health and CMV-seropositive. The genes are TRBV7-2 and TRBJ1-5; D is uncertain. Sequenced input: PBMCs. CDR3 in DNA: TGTGCCAGCAGCTTTAGTCACCATCAGCCCCAGCATTTT. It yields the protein CASSFSHHQPQHF.